This T cell receptor beta chain is from a study of blood T cell repertoires in COVID-19. As originally analysed: Amplified reference gene primers provided the basis for estimating nucleated cell counts. The protocol was immunoSEQ multiplex PCR, while the TCRdb copy is restricted to in-frame clones and leaves out a portion. Clonal size and the V and J genes are those of that table, whereas D and trimming came from the DNA. The repertoire holds a few hundred thousand clones, with 80% as singletons. The V end lost 6 bases, the J end lost 4 bases, and 12 bases lay between the germline ends. The CDR3 loop spans 13 amino acids. This clone was counted a few times.

The genes are TRBV12-3 or TRBV12-4 and TRBJ1-1; weak D call: TRBD1 (5 bases). This receptor was identified in a man in his thirties or forties with acute COVID-19. Sequencing input: PBMCs or T cells enriched from blood (not recorded which). This CDR3 is CASRRGFPTEAFF. CDR3 sequence (DNA): TGTGCCAGCAGGCGGGGGTTTCCCACTGAAGCTTTCTTT.